This TCR beta chain was identified in a study of cytomegalovirus exposure and HLA in healthy donors. Study-wide context: There were approximately 85 million unique TCRs (from HLA-typed donors) in an early data release.

This clone was observed a handful of times. As yet, its antigen is unknown. Researchers ran the PCR with 60 Vbeta and 13 Jbeta primers. Clones were read by immunoSEQ multiplex PCR, and TCRdb kept only the in-frame ones, dropping some. The sample holds approximately 140,000 clones, approximately 80% seen once. General study results and limits: A later analysis, which compared TCR beta chains of equal frequency, found the HLA-associated ones more clonally expanded.

The TCR comes from a middle-aged man in good health and CMV-seropositive. Sequenced sample: PBMCs.

CDR3 DNA: TGCGCCAGCAGCCAAGATTCCGGGACAGGGGCTTACAATGAGCAGTTCTTC. It specifies CASSQDSGTGAYNEQFF. The chain recombines TRBV4-3 with TRBJ2-1, with 10 bases matching TRBD1. Germline trimming cut 0 bases from V and 4 bases from J; bases unmatched to any gene: 6. Germline CDR1 and CDR2: LGHNA and YSLEER. This CDR3 is built from 17 residues.